These 4 T cell receptor beta chains originate from one sample sequenced in a study of regulatory T cells in long-lasting Graves disease. The time point denotes: newly diagnosed GD, antithyroid drugs for less than 3 months. PBMCs were the source of the RNA used for TCR sequencing. Through Arm-PCR of CDR3 regions and iRepertoire HTBI primers, TCR beta libraries were built. Via MiXCR, TCRdb re-called the multiplex PCR reads, giving one row per CDR3 protein. The sample holds 350,000 to 550,000 distinct CDR3 sequences, about a sixth seen once. This same sample was also part of a study on T cells in Graves' hyperthyroidism and ophthalmopathy.

Source: peripheral blood mononuclear cells (PBMCs), taken at new diagnosis, from a patient treated with antithyroid drugs. The receptors were gathered from a woman aged 18-29 years with Graves disease.

In regard to this clonotype: A much more abundant neighbour one base away suggests this may be a read error. The chain employs TRBV12-3 or TRBV12-4 and TRBJ1-5; 9 nucleotides align to TRBD1. V shed 6 bases and J 0 bases; nucleotides not matched to a gene: 3. The CDR3 has 15 amino acids. As DNA, the CDR3 is TGTGCCAGCAGCCGGGACAGGGATAGCAATCAGCCCCAGCATTTT. This codes for CASSRDRDSNQPQHF.

The chain carries TRBV20-1 and TRBJ1-5, with 9 bases identical to TRBD1. The length of the CDR3 is 18 residues. V lost 2 bases and J lost 5; bases outside the gene matches: 16. Germline lookup yields CDR1 DFQATT and CDR2 SNEGSKA (reference sequence). This CDR3 reads CSARSRGQGMIVYQPQHF. DNA for the CDR3: TGCAGTGCTAGATCCCGGGGACAGGGTATGATAGTGTATCAGCCCCAGCATTTT.

This clonotype was observed many times. The chain carries TRBV28 and TRBJ1-5, with 9 bases fitting TRBD1. The V gene end was trimmed by 1 base and the J gene end by 7 bases; junction bases not matched to a gene: 11. Germline V gene sequence: CDR1 MDHEN, CDR2 SYDVKM. The CDR3 contains 17 residues. The CDR3 region is CASSLFLGTGIRQPQHF. In DNA form, the CDR3 reads TGTGCCAGCAGTTTATTCCTCGGGACAGGGATTAGGCAGCCCCAGCATTTT.

This clonotype was counted ten times or more. V gene TRBV27 combines with J gene TRBJ1-5; D is ambiguous. The germline CDR1 and CDR2 sequences are MNHEY and SMNVEV (reference sequence). V was clipped by 2 bases and J by 0 bases, with 8 bases between them. The CDR3 totals 15 residues. As DNA, the CDR3 is TGTGCCAGCAGTTTAACCACCTATAGCAATCAGCCCCAGCATTTT. Amino acid sequence: CASSLTTYSNQPQHF.